The 26 T cell receptor beta chains presented below share a single source sample, sequenced in a study of HIV-infected children after antiretroviral therapy interruption. RNA-based 3' RACE libraries used unique molecular identifiers. One entry per CDR3 protein results from TCRdb running MiXCR on the 3' RACE reads. This sample yields approximately 96,000 distinct CDR3 sequences, of which 6% to 8.5% are seen a single time; 1.1% belongs to the top ten. The treatment was: PENTA 11 planned treatment interruption arm or continuous ART arm. The specimen was CD45RA+ CD4+ T cells from PBMCs, pooled from several time points, collected from a donor given antiretroviral therapy, either interrupted or continuous. Subset given: naive CD4+ CD45RA+ CD45RO- T cells. The receptors here all came from a pool of human donors with HIV.

The J gene is TRBJ1-2, the V gene TRBV14, with D unclear. The CDR3 loop spans 14 amino acids. CDR1 and CDR2 from the germline V gene are SGHDN and FVKESK. V was pared by 0 bases and J by 2 bases, with 7 bases between. The CDR3 bases are TGTGCCAGCAGCCAAGATCCGGGGAACTATGGCTACACCTTC. This sequence encodes CASSQDPGNYGYTF.

This clonotype was detected many times. The chain has TRBV5-1 and TRBJ1-1, with D unresolved. Deletions cut 0 bases from V and 1 base from J, with 7 bases between. The CDR3 extends over 14 amino acids. In germline, CDR1 is SGHRS, CDR2 YFSETQ. CDR3 nucleotide sequence: TGCGCCAGCAGCTTGGCCGAGAGGAACACTGAAGCTTTCTTT. As protein: CASSLAERNTEAFF.

The genes are TRBV11-2 and TRBJ2-2; no firm D call. CDR3 length equals 15 residues. Germline V CDR1 and CDR2: SGHAT, FQNNGV. The V and J ends lost 2 bases and 4 bases respectively, with 11 bases between them. The CDR3 bases are TGTGCCAGCAGCTTACGTGTGGCGGTCACCGGGGAGCTGTTTTTT. This encodes CASSLRVAVTGELFF.

The chain carries TRBV6-2 or TRBV6-3 and TRBJ2-5; 8 nucleotides line up with TRBD2. Unmatched junction bases numbered 3, after V lost 6 bases and J lost 0 bases. CDR3 length equals 14 residues. Germline V gene lookup returns CDR1 MNHEY and CDR2 SVGEGT. CDR3: CASRDSGNQETQYF. CDR3 DNA sequence: TGTGCCAGCAGAGATAGCGGGAACCAAGAGACCCAGTACTTC.

The sample holds many counts of this clonotype. The rearrangement links TRBV14 to TRBJ1-1; D uncertain. The CDR3 length is 14 residues. The V and J ends lost 0 bases and 5 bases respectively, with 10 bases between them. The germline CDR1 and CDR2 sequences are SGHDN and FVKESK. CDR3 loop: CASSQDTGGTEAFF. The DNA for the CDR3 is TGTGCCAGCAGCCAAGATACTGGTGGTACTGAAGCTTTCTTT.

This clonotype has a handful of counts. This chain connects TRBV6-2 or TRBV6-3 to TRBJ2-3; D assignment may be TRBD1 or TRBD2 (5 bases each). The CDR3 covers 13 residues. The V gene lost 6 bases and the J gene lost 6 bases, with 13 bases spanning the gap. Germline CDR1 MNHEY, CDR2 SVGEGT. The CDR3 sequence is CASRGPPQDTQYF. The CDR3 DNA is TGTGCCAGCAGGGGACCCCCGCAGGATACGCAGTATTTT.

This clonotype was seen ten or more times. This chain connects TRBV14 to TRBJ2-3; the D is unclear. This CDR3 spans 14 amino acids. Germline values: CDR1 SGHDN, CDR2 FVKESK. V lost 3 bases, J lost 6 bases, and 13 bases lay in between. CDR3 sequence: CASSHTGGPDTQYF. The CDR3 DNA is TGTGCCAGCAGCCATACGGGCGGCCCGGATACGCAGTATTTT.

The chain couples TRBV19 to TRBJ1-2; D gene uncertain. Germline-derived CDR1 and CDR2 are LNHDA and SQIVND (reference sequence). The CDR3 contains 15 residues. V lost 2 bases and J lost 2, with 12 bases in between. This chain's CDR3 is CASSITADGNYGYTF. In DNA form, the CDR3 reads TGTGCCAGTAGTATAACCGCGGACGGGAACTATGGCTACACCTTC.

This clonotype came up many times. The chain combines TRBV5-4 with TRBJ1-2, with D hard to call. Trimming took off 2 bases at V and 6 bases at J, with 14 bases between the two ends. This CDR3 has 14 amino acids. In germline, CDR1 is SGHNT, CDR2 YYREEE (reference sequence). CDR3 sequence reads: CASSLRGVENGYTF. The CDR3 coding sequence is TGTGCCAGCAGCTTAAGAGGAGTGGAAAATGGCTACACCTTC.

The sample holds many counts of this clonotype. This chain links TRBV3-1 with TRBJ2-5; no firm D call. The germline V gene encodes CDR1 LGHDT and CDR2 YNNKEL (reference sequence). Trimming removed 2 bases at V and 4 bases at J, with 11 bases between. There are 14 residues in the CDR3. The CDR3 sequence: CASSQSPYRETQYF. In DNA, the CDR3 is TGTGCCAGCAGCCAATCACCATATAGAGAGACCCAGTACTTC.

In this sample, this clonotype turned up many times. The chain couples TRBV29-1 to TRBJ2-6; TRBD1 might be the D (6 bases). CDR1 is SQVTM and CDR2 is ANQGSEA in the germline V gene. V was pared by 3 bases and J by 0 bases, with 12 bases between. This CDR3 comprises 16 residues. CDR3 in DNA: TGCAGCGTTGATACAGGGATTACCTCTGGGGCCAACGTCCTGACTTTC. This gives the protein CSVDTGITSGANVLTF.

The table lists this clonotype with many counts. The genes are TRBV7-9 and TRBJ2-1, with 8 bases lining up with TRBD2. CDR1 and CDR2 from the germline V gene are SEHNR and FQNEAQ (reference sequence). V trimming: 5 bases; J trimming: 10 bases; junction bases outside the gene matches: 10. The CDR3 totals 14 residues. The CDR3 DNA reads as TGTGCCAGCAGCCCCCGAGGTAGCGGGATCGAGCAGTTCTTC. Its protein is CASSPRGSGIEQFF.

The table lists this clonotype with a few counts. The chain combines TRBV28 with TRBJ2-7; D is uncertain. The CDR3 consists of 12 residues. The V gene's germline CDR1 is MDHEN and CDR2 SYDVKM. V shed 2 bases and J shed 5 bases, with 7 bases lying between them. CDR3: CASSLVPHEQYF. For the CDR3, the DNA is TGTGCCAGCAGTTTAGTCCCCCACGAGCAGTACTTC.

The table lists this clonotype with many counts. The genes are TRBV5-1 and TRBJ2-7; 10 bases align to TRBD1. Germline V gives CDR1 SGHRS, CDR2 YFSETQ. There are 15 residues in the CDR3. V shed 5 bases and J 3 bases; nucleotides not matched to a gene: 8. The CDR3 DNA reads TGCGCCAGCAGACTGGGCGGGACAGGGGTCTACGAGCAGTACTTC. Its protein is CASRLGGTGVYEQYF.

This clonotype has ten or more counts. The rearrangement joins TRBV3-1 to TRBJ2-2, with no clear D. The CDR3 length is 21 residues. Trimming took off 7 bases at V and 0 bases at J, with 30 bases between the two ends. Looked up from germline, CDR1 is LGHDT and CDR2 is YNNKEL (reference sequence). The CDR3 nucleotides are TGTGCCAGCATCTCTTGCCTAGGTCACTGGGCAGGCCTTTCGAACACCGGGGAGCTGTTTTTT. It yields the protein CASISCLGHWAGLSNTGELFF. Full variable domain (missing parts from reference TRBV3-1 and TRBJ2-2): DTAVSQTPKYLVTQMGNDKSIKCEQNLGHDTMYWYKQDSKKFLKIMFSYNNKELIINETVPNRFSPKSPDKAHLNLHINSLELGDSAVYFCASISCLGHWAGLSNTGELFFGEGSRLTVL.

This clonotype has a handful of counts. The chain joins TRBV10-2 to TRBJ1-1; D possibly corresponds to TRBD1 (5 bases). Trimming stripped 11 bases from V and 3 bases from J, with 16 bases between. The CDR3 is 13 residues long. Germline V gene sequence: CDR1 WSHSY, CDR2 SAAADI. The DNA for the CDR3 is TGCGCCTCCCGGGGCCCCACGGACACTGAAGCTTTCTTT. Translation gives CASRGPTDTEAFF.

This clonotype has a count of ten or more. The chain couples TRBV4-1 to TRBJ1-2; perhaps TRBD1 as D (6 bases). The CDR3 has 13 amino acids. Germline V gene data show CDR1 as MGHRA and CDR2 as YSYEKL. V was clipped by 6 bases and J by 6 bases, with 14 bases between them. The CDR3 nucleotides read TGCGCCAGCAGAGCACAGGGAGGGAATGGCTACACCTTC. It translates to CASRAQGGNGYTF.

This clonotype was seen many times. The chain is built from TRBV5-1 and TRBJ2-2; possible D gene TRBD1, 6 bases. The germline V gene encodes CDR1 SGHRS and CDR2 YFSETQ. CDR3 length equals 15 residues. The V end lost 0 bases, the J end lost 7 bases, and 13 bases lay between the germline ends. DNA of the CDR3: TGCGCCAGCAGCTTGGATGCAGGGGTTAGCGGGGAGCTGTTTTTT. Amino acids: CASSLDAGVSGELFF.

The CDR3 loop is CASTRGFSGANVLTF. The DNA of the CDR3 is TGTGCCAGCACCCGAGGGTTTTCCGGGGCCAACGTCCTGACTTTC. The chain uses TRBV5-6 and TRBJ2-6, with TRBD2 as a possible D gene (5 bases). Between the trimmed V and J ends, which lost 6 bases and 4 bases, there was a span of 14 bases. Germline loops: CDR1 SGHDT, CDR2 YYEEEE. This CDR3 region has 15 residues. Drawing the rest from reference TRBV5-6 and TRBJ2-6, the complete variable domain is DAGVTQSPTHLIKTRGQQVTLRCSPKSGHDTVSWYQQALGQGPQFIFQYYEEEERQRGNFPDRFSGHQFPNYSSELNVNALLLGDSALYLCASTRGFSGANVLTFGAGSRLTVL.

The V gene is TRBV7-8, the J gene TRBJ2-3; D not resolved. V was trimmed by 2 bases and J by 4 bases, leaving 10 bases between them. CDR1 is SGHVS and CDR2 is FQNEAQ in the germline V gene. This CDR3 comprises 14 residues. In DNA form, the CDR3 reads TGTGCCAGCAGCTTAAACCAGAATCCAGATACGCAGTATTTT. Amino acids: CASSLNQNPDTQYF.

This chain uses TRBV7-9 with TRBJ2-7, with 15 bases lining up with TRBD2. The CDR3 length is 16 residues. Trimming at V came to 5 bases and at J to 4 bases, leaving 6 bases not matched to a gene. The germline V gene has CDR1 SEHNR and CDR2 FQNEAQ (reference sequence). DNA of the CDR3: TGTGCCAGCAGCCAGACCGGACTAGCGGGAGGGTACGAGCAGTACTTC. Translated, it gives CASSQTGLAGGYEQYF.

This clonotype has a count of ten or more. Here the CDR3 reads CASSLDAGRTGELFF. For the CDR3, the DNA is TGTGCCAGCAGCTTAGACGCCGGGCGGACCGGGGAGCTGTTTTTT. The chain links TRBV7-9 to TRBJ2-2; the D is unclear. In germline, CDR1 is SEHNR, CDR2 FQNEAQ (reference sequence). The CDR3 extends over 15 amino acids. The V and J ends lost 1 base and 5 bases respectively, with 11 bases between them.

The chain has TRBV2 and TRBJ1-1; D call uncertain. The CDR3 length is 13 residues. Germline CDR1 SNHLY, CDR2 FYNNEI. Trimming took off 4 bases at V and 3 bases at J, with 9 bases between the two ends. CDR3 residues: CASSAKKDTEAFF. CDR3 DNA: TGTGCCAGCAGTGCCAAAAAGGACACTGAAGCTTTCTTT.

This clonotype appeared many times. The V gene is TRBV7-3, the J gene TRBJ2-7; the match to TRBD1 covers 7 bases. The V segment lost 5 bases and the J segment 5 bases; nucleotides outside the gene matches: 6. This CDR3 has 13 amino acids. Germline CDR1 and CDR2: SGHTA and FQGTGA. CDR3 coding DNA: TGTGCCAGCAGCCGACAGGGTAGCCACGAGCAGTACTTC. Translated: CASSRQGSHEQYF.

This clonotype appeared a few times. The J gene is TRBJ2-3, the V gene TRBV5-1; D is unresolved. Trimming pared 4 bases from V and 2 bases from J, leaving 8 bases between. This CDR3 comprises 13 residues. Germline-derived CDR1 and CDR2 are SGHRS and YFSETQ. CDR3 nucleotides: TGCGCCAGCAGCCAGGACCACACAGATACGCAGTATTTT. Its protein is CASSQDHTDTQYF.

The rearrangement uses TRBV3-1 and TRBJ2-5; 7 bases are shared with TRBD1. The CDR3 extends over 17 amino acids. V lost 5 bases and J lost 3; bases outside the gene matches: 15. Germline CDR1 and CDR2: LGHDT and YNNKEL (reference sequence). This chain's CDR3 is CASSLRPMTGRKETQYF. The CDR3 bases are TGTGCCAGCAGCTTGCGGCCTATGACAGGGCGAAAAGAGACCCAGTACTTC.